The rows below give T cell receptor beta chains drawn from one sample of a study of shared clonotypes between healthy human individuals. The protocol was immunoSEQ multiplex PCR, while the TCRdb copy is restricted to in-frame clones and leaves out a portion. The sample comprises over 2 million clones, around 96% of which are singletons, and about 1.1% rests with the top ten. Material: naive CD8+ T cells sorted from blood. The receptor set was obtained from a man younger than 35 in good health. Each CDR3 is given with its conserved first and last residue. D genes are given only for firm matches. Only part of the rows carry a size: once, few, many, or a class if the clone is expanded.

V: TRBV7-8; J: TRBJ1-1; size: -; D: -; DNA: TGTGCCAGCAGCTTAGTACAAGGGAACACTGAAGCTTTCTTT; CDR3: CASSLVQGNTEAFF
V: TRBV6-1; J: TRBJ2-7; size: -; D: TRBD1; DNA: TGTGCCAGCAGTAGGACAGGGGCCTACGAACAGTACTTC; CDR3: CASSRTGAYEQYF
V: TRBV7-2; J: TRBJ2-7; size: once; D: -; DNA: TGTGCCAGCAGCTTAGCTAGGCGGGGCCCTCCAGGCGAGCAGTACTTC; CDR3: CASSLARRGPPGEQYF
V: TRBV7-2; J: TRBJ2-3; size: -; D: -; DNA: TGTGCCAGCAGCTCAGTGGGTGAATCCGGGGGTGGCAAGGATACGCAGTATTTT; CDR3: CASSSVGESGGGKDTQYF
V: TRBV6-1; J: TRBJ2-1; size: -; D: TRBD1; DNA: TGTGCCAGCAGTGGGAGGACAGGGGTAGTAAATGAGCAGTTCTTC; CDR3: CASSGRTGVVNEQFF
V: TRBV6-6; J: TRBJ2-7; size: -; D: -; DNA: TGTGCCAGCAGTTCCGGGACGTCCAGGGACGAGCAGTACTTC; CDR3: CASSSGTSRDEQYF
V: TRBV28; J: TRBJ2-5; size: once; D: -; DNA: TGTGCCAGCAGTTTTGGCGGGACAGTTTACCAAGAGACCCAGTACTTC; CDR3: CASSFGGTVYQETQYF
V: TRBV7-9; J: TRBJ2-1; size: -; D: TRBD1; DNA: TGTGCCAGCAGCTTCTCAGGGGGCGAGAACAATGAGCAGTTCTTC; CDR3: CASSFSGGENNEQFF
V: TRBV6-1; J: TRBJ1-5; size: -; D: TRBD1; DNA: TGTGCCAGCAGTGAAGTGACAGGGGTCAATCAGCCCCAGCATTTT; CDR3: CASSEVTGVNQPQHF
V: TRBV6-1; J: TRBJ2-7; size: -; D: -; DNA: TGTGCCAGCAGCGATGCCGGGTTCCTACGACAGCAGTACTTC; CDR3: CASSDAGFLRQQYF